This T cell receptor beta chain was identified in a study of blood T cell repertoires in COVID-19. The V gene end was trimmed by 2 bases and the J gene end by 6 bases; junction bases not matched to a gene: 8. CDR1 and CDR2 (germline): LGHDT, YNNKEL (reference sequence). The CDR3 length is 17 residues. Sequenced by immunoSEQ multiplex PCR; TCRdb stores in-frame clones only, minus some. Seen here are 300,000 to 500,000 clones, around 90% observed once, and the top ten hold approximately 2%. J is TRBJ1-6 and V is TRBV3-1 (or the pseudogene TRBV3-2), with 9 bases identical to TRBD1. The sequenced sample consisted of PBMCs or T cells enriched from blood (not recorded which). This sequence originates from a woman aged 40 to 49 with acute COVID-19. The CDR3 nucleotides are TGTGCCAGCAGCCAATTAATACAGGGGGCCTCTAATTCACCCCTCCACTTT. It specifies CASSQLIQGASNSPLHF.